This T cell receptor (beta chain) was recorded in a study of beta chain features in type 1 diabetes. General study points: Any HLA type influence on TCRB rearrangement was left unresolved here.

This CDR3 spans 16 amino acids. V was pared by 3 bases and J by 5 bases, with 11 bases of the junction left unmatched. Per the germline V gene, CDR1 is SGHNT and CDR2 is YYREEE (reference sequence). Sequencing targeted expressed TCRB transcripts, as all isolated RNA had been reverse transcribed. The assay was immunoSEQ multiplex PCR, and TCRdb's table has in-frame clones only and misses some. The sample carries over 100,000 clones, approximately 39% recorded once. This clone was counted a few times. Its specificity is not known. Sequencing used stem cell memory CD4+ T cells from blood. The genes are TRBV5-4 and TRBJ2-3; TRBD2 matches 8 bases. The source is a woman under 30 in good health. The CDR3, as DNA: TGTGCCAGCAGCTCCAGGGCAAGCGGGAGTCGAGATACGCAGTATTTT. This encodes CASSSRASGSRDTQYF.